One and the same sample provided the 24 T cell receptor beta chains below, sequenced in a study of cytomegalovirus exposure and HLA in healthy donors. In the PCR, 60 Vbeta and 13 Jbeta primers were used. Using immunoSEQ multiplex PCR, the repertoire was profiled, and TCRdb retains in-frame clones only, with some absent. The data contain 150,000 to 200,000 clones, 80% to 85% of them singletons. Input material: PBMCs. The receptors come from a woman aged 40 to 55 in good health and CMV-seronegative.

This rearrangement joins TRBV14 to TRBJ2-3, with 7 bases fitting TRBD1. Losses at the gene ends were 6 bases for V and 1 base for J; bases not matched to a gene: 7. CDR3 length equals 15 residues. Germline V gene lookup returns CDR1 SGHDN and CDR2 FVKESK. In DNA, the CDR3 is TGTGCCAGCAGACAAACCGGGACAGGCACAGATACGCAGTATTTT. This codes for CASRQTGTGTDTQYF.

The chain is built from TRBV29-1 and TRBJ2-5, with TRBD1 identical over 7 bases. This CDR3 is built from 12 residues. J lost 4 bases, V lost 8 bases, and 7 bases had no gene match. Germline loops: CDR1 SQVTM, CDR2 ANQGSEA. CDR3 nucleotide sequence: TGCAGCTTAAAACAGGGGCTAGAGACCCAGTACTTC. It specifies CSLKQGLETQYF.

The CDR3 region has the DNA TGTGCCAGCAGCACGCACAGGGGGGGTGCTTTAGGGGAGCTGTTTTTT. Translation: CASSTHRGGALGELFF. The chain employs TRBV5-6 and TRBJ2-2; possibly TRBD1 for D (8 bases). Trimming cost V 4 bases and J 8 bases, with 21 bases left between them. The CDR3 extends over 16 amino acids. Germline lookup yields CDR1 SGHDT and CDR2 YYEEEE.

The gene calls are TRBV7-2 and TRBJ2-3; 8 bases match TRBD1. The CDR3 spans 14 residues. CDR1 is SGHTA, CDR2 FQGNSA, per germline. Trimming took 4 bases from V and 3 from J; bases not matched to a gene: 3. Written as DNA, the CDR3 is TGTGCCAGCAGCTGGGACAGGACTACAGATACGCAGTATTTT. It specifies CASSWDRTTDTQYF.

This sequence joins TRBV7-9 and TRBJ1-1, with no clear D. The V gene's germline CDR1 is SEHNR and CDR2 FQNEAQ (reference sequence). The CDR3 contains 13 residues. V lost 5 bases and J lost 1, with 8 bases in between. In DNA form, the CDR3 reads TGTGCCAGCAGCCCAACACCGAACACTGAAGCTTTCTTT. Encoded protein: CASSPTPNTEAFF. The full variable domain, completed using reference TRBV7-9 and TRBJ1-1, is DTGVSQNPRHKITKRGQNVTFRCDPISEHNRLYWYRQTLGQGPEFLTYFQNEAQLEKSRLLSDRFSAERPKGSFSTLEIQRTEQGDSAMYLCASSPTPNTEAFFGQGTRLTVV.

The V call is TRBV7-2, the J call TRBJ1-2; maybe TRBD1 (5 bases). V was pared by 2 bases and J by 7 bases, with 14 bases between. Per germline, CDR1 SGHTA and CDR2 FQGNSA. This CDR3 has 14 residues. Here the CDR3 DNA reads TGTGCCAGCAGCTTACTAGGGACTGGGGGTGGCTACACCTTC. Its translation: CASSLLGTGGGYTF.

The rearrangement uses TRBV30 and TRBJ2-5, with D perhaps matching TRBD2 (5 bases). In germline, CDR1 is GTSNPN, CDR2 SVGIG (reference sequence). The CDR3 contains 16 residues. V shed 0 bases and J shed 5 bases, with 19 bases lying between them. The CDR3 nucleotides are TGTGCCTGGAGTGTGAATAAGCAGGTCAGGAGGGAGACCCAGTACTTC. Protein: CAWSVNKQVRRETQYF.

DNA of the CDR3: TGTGCCAGTAGTATAATAGGGCAGGGAGATACGCAGTATTTT. Amino acid sequence: CASSIIGQGDTQYF. This sequence joins TRBV19 and TRBJ2-3; D is perhaps TRBD1 (5 bases). CDR3 length: 14 amino acids. CDR1 and CDR2 from the germline V gene are LNHDA and SQIVND (reference sequence). The V and J ends lost 2 bases and 5 bases respectively, with 11 bases between them.

The DNA of the CDR3 is TGTGCCAGCAGCTTGTGGGCAGGGGCTACTCACGAGCAGTACTTC. Translated, it gives CASSLWAGATHEQYF. The chain recombines TRBV5-6 with TRBJ2-7; weak D call: TRBD1 (6 bases). Per germline, CDR1 SGHDT and CDR2 YYEEEE. Trimming shortened V by 1 base and J by 5 bases, and 16 bases separated the two germline ends. This CDR3 is 15 amino acids long.

The V call is TRBV5-4, the J call TRBJ2-1, with D unclear. CDR3 length equals 15 residues. Trimming removed 0 bases from V and 0 bases from J, with 7 bases in between. CDR1 and CDR2 from the germline V gene are SGHNT and YYREEE (reference sequence). The CDR3 DNA sequence: TGTGCCAGCAGCTTGGGCTGGAGCTCCTACAATGAGCAGTTCTTC. It is translated as CASSLGWSSYNEQFF.

Of note for this clone: The junction differs from germline at one of its ends, possibly a read error. J is TRBJ1-2 and V is TRBV7-9, with D tentatively TRBD1 (6 bases). Looked up from germline, CDR1 is SEHNR and CDR2 is FQNEAQ (reference sequence). There are 16 residues in the CDR3. Here the CDR3 DNA reads TGTTCCAGCAGCTTAGGCGGCTTTGGGGGGGGCGATGGCTACACCTTC. Its protein is CSSSLGGFGGGDGYTF.

The chain employs TRBV10-3 and TRBJ2-1; possibly TRBD1 for D (5 bases). Germline V gives CDR1 ENHRY, CDR2 SYGVKD. The V end lost 5 bases, the J end lost 10 bases, and 12 bases lay between the germline ends. The CDR3 covers 12 residues. CDR3 residues: CAISPQGFEQFF. The DNA for the CDR3 is TGTGCCATCAGTCCGCAGGGATTCGAGCAGTTCTTC.

This rearrangement joins TRBV11-3 to TRBJ2-5, with TRBD2 matching over 7 bases. The J call may be mistaken, given a closer DNA end match to TRBJ2-7. Germline assignment: CDR1 SGHNT and CDR2 YENEEA. This CDR3 is 16 amino acids long. CDR3 in DNA: TGTGCCAGCAGCTTAGGCGCCGGGGAGGGTTCCTACGAGCAGTACTTC. It yields the protein CASSLGAGEGSYEQYF.

The chain uses TRBV5-1 and TRBJ2-7, with D perhaps matching TRBD1 (6 bases). The CDR3 has 15 amino acids. Trimming pared 4 bases from V and 6 bases from J, leaving 20 bases between. CDR1 and CDR2 (germline): SGHRS, YFSETQ. CDR3 sequence reads: CASSNRVGQGREQYF. For the CDR3, the DNA is TGCGCCAGCAGCAACCGCGTGGGGCAGGGGCGCGAGCAGTACTTC.

The rearrangement uses TRBV30 and TRBJ1-5, with 8 bases identical to TRBD1. CDR1 and CDR2 (germline): GTSNPN, SVGIG (reference sequence). V dropped 2 bases and J dropped 6; count of bases not matched to a gene: 9. There are 15 residues in the CDR3. CDR3 in DNA: TGTGCCTGGAGTACTGGACAGGGCAGGGGTCAGCCCCAGCATTTT. Translation gives CAWSTGQGRGQPQHF.

The rearrangement links TRBV18 to TRBJ2-1; 7 bases are a match to TRBD2. CDR1 and CDR2 from the germline V gene are KGHSH and LQKENI. The CDR3 extends over 16 amino acids. J gave up 6 bases and V 6 bases, and 14 bases lay outside the gene matches. This chain's CDR3 is CASSPPSGRSRNEQFF. The CDR3, as DNA: TGTGCCAGCTCCCCTCCCTCCGGGAGGAGCCGCAATGAGCAGTTCTTC.

This clone was found a few times. J is TRBJ1-4 and V is TRBV19; 7 bases agree with TRBD1. With V trimmed by 6 bases and J by 0 bases, 1 base remained unmatched. CDR1 and CDR2 from the germline V gene are LNHDA and SQIVND (reference sequence). This CDR3 contains 14 residues. For the CDR3, the DNA is TGTGCCAGTAGCGGGACAGCAACTAATGAAAAACTGTTTTTT. Protein product: CASSGTATNEKLFF.

The rearrangement uses TRBV9 and TRBJ1-1, with D tentatively TRBD1 (5 bases). This CDR3 has 14 amino acids. V lost 3 bases and J lost 0, with 9 bases in between. CDR1 is SGDLS, CDR2 YYNGEE, per germline. The CDR3 loop reads CASSEGRLNTEAFF. The CDR3 DNA reads TGTGCCAGCAGCGAGGGGCGGTTGAACACTGAAGCTTTCTTT. The complete variable domain, with remaining parts taken from reference TRBV9 and TRBJ1-1, reads DSGVTQTPKHLITATGQRVTLRCSPRSGDLSVYWYQQSLDQGLQFLIQYYNGEERAKGNILERFSAQQFPDLHSELNLSSLELGDSALYFCASSEGRLNTEAFFGQGTRLTVV.

This chain links TRBV27 with TRBJ1-1; 8 bases are shared with TRBD1. The germline V gene encodes CDR1 MNHEY and CDR2 SMNVEV (reference sequence). V was clipped by 6 bases and J by 5 bases; unmatched bases: 5. The CDR3 covers 13 residues. The chain's CDR3 is CASRGQEMTEAFF. The CDR3 DNA follows: TGTGCCAGCAGGGGACAGGAGATGACTGAAGCTTTCTTT.

The chain recombines TRBV9 with TRBJ2-5; TRBD1 agrees at 7 bases. The CDR3 is 15 residues long. V lost 4 bases and J lost 2; bases outside the gene matches: 8. Germline lookup yields CDR1 SGDLS and CDR2 YYNGEE. CDR3 in DNA: TGTGCCAGCAGCCGGGGACAGCTGAAACAAGAGACCCAGTACTTC. It translates to CASSRGQLKQETQYF.

Notes on this clone: The junction departs from the called germline gene at one end, perhaps through a read error. In DNA form, the CDR3 reads TGTGCCAGCAGTGAAGCATCCTTCGGTAATGCGCATTTT. Amino acids: CASSEASFGNAHF. The J gene is TRBJ1-4, the V gene TRBV6-1; D not resolved. The germline CDR1 and CDR2 sequences are MNHNS and SASEGT. The CDR3 extends over 13 amino acids.

V is TRBV2 and J is TRBJ1-6, with D tentatively TRBD1 (6 bases). The CDR3 is 13 amino acids. Deletions cut 10 bases from V and 10 bases from J, with 17 bases between. Germline CDR1 SNHLY, CDR2 FYNNEI. The CDR3 DNA follows: TGTGCCACAGGGGCTGGGAGAGGGTCACCCCTCCACTTT. Encoded protein: CATGAGRGSPLHF.

This clone has a handful of counts. The rearrangement links TRBV7-2 to TRBJ2-2, with D possibly being TRBD2 (6 bases). This CDR3 has 14 residues. Germline loops: CDR1 SGHTA, CDR2 FQGNSA. Trimming took 5 bases from V and 5 from J, leaving 12 bases between them. CDR3 sequence: CASSERGRTGELFF. The CDR3 region has the DNA TGTGCCAGCAGCGAACGGGGGAGAACCGGGGAGCTGTTTTTT.

This sequence joins TRBV7-2 and TRBJ2-2, with D unclear. The CDR3 is 13 residues long. With 4 bases removed from V and 5 bases from J, the gap between germline ends came to 8 bases. Germline CDR1 and CDR2: SGHTA and FQGNSA. CDR3 bases: TGTGCCAGCAGCTCCACCGGGACCGGGGAGCTGTTTTTT. As protein: CASSSTGTGELFF. Based on the CDR3 plus reference TRBV7-2 and TRBJ2-2, the full variable domain is GAGVSQSPSNKVTEKGKDVELRCDPISGHTALYWYRQSLGQGLEFLIYFQGNSAPDKSGLPSDRFSAERTGGSVSTLTIQRTQQEDSAVYLCASSSTGTGELFFGEGSRLTVL.